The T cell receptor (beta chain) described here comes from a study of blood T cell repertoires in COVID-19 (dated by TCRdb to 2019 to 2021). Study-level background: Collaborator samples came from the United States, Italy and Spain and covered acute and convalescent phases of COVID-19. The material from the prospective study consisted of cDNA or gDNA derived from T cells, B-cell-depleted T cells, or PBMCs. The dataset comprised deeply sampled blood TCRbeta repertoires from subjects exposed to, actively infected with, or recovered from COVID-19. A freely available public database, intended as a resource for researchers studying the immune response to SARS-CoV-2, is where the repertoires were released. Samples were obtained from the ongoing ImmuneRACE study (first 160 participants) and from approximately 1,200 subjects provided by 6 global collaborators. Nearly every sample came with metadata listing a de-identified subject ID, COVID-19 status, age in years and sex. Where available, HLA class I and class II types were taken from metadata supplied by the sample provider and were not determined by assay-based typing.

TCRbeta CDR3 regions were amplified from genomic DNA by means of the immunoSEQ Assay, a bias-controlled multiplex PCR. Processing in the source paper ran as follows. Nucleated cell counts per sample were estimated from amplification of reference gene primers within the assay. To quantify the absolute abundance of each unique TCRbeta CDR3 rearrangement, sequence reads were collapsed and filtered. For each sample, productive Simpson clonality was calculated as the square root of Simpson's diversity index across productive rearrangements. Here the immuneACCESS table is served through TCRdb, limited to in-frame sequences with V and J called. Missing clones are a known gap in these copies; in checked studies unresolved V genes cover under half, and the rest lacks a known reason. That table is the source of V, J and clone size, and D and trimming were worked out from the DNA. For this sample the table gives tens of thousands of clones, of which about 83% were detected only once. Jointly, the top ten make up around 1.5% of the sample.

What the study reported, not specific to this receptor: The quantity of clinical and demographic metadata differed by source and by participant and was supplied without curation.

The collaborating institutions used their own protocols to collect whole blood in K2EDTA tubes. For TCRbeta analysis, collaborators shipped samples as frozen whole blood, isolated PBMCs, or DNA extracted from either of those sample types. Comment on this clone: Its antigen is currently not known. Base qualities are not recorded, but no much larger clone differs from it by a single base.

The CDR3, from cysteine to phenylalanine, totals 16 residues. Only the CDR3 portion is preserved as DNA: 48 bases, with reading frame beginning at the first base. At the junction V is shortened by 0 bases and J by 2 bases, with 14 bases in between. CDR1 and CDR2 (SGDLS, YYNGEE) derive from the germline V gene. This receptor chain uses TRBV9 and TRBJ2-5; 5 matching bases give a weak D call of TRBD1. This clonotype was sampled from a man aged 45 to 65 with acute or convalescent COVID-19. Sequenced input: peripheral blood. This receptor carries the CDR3 CASSVGGWGRQETQYF. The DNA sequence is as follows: TGTGCCAGCAGCGTAGGTGGATGGGGCAGACAAGAGACCCAGTACTTC.